Listed here are 11 T cell receptor beta chains from one sample, sequenced in a study of PD-1 blockade in classical Hodgkin lymphoma. With no exception, relapse followed autologous stem cell transplantation in all patients, and brentuximab vedotin exposure varied. Some clones are missing from TCRdb's copy, which holds only in-frame ones; the method was immunoSEQ multiplex PCR. This table has about 39,000 clones, 69% appearing once. Here the sequenced sample was peripheral blood mononuclear cells (PBMCs), taken before the second cycle of nivolumab. The receptors derive from a human donor with classical Hodgkin lymphoma.

In its sample, this clone was seen a few times. V and J are TRBV7-9 and TRBJ2-5; D might be TRBD2 (5 bases). V lost 6 bases and J lost 10, with 15 bases in between. The germline V gene has CDR1 SEHNR and CDR2 FQNEAQ (reference sequence). The CDR3 length is 12 residues. CDR3 in amino acids: CASSYEVGDQYF. In DNA form, the CDR3 reads TGTGCCAGCAGTTACGAAGTCGGGGACCAGTACTTC.

This rearrangement joins TRBV7-6 to TRBJ2-2, with a weak D call TRBD2 (7 bases). CDR3 length equals 16 residues. Trimming shortened V by 2 bases and J by 2 bases, and 12 bases separated the two germline ends. Germline assignment: CDR1 SGHVS and CDR2 FNYEAQ. The CDR3 DNA is TGTGCCAGCAGCTTAAGGGGGGGAATAAACACCGGGGAGCTGTTTTTT. Protein: CASSLRGGINTGELFF.

V is TRBV19 and J is TRBJ1-1, with D perhaps matching TRBD1 (6 bases). This CDR3 has 13 residues. Germline V gene lookup returns CDR1 LNHDA and CDR2 SQIVND (reference sequence). V shed 3 bases and J shed 5 bases, with 10 bases lying between them. CDR3 protein: CASSIPTGTEAFF. The CDR3 bases are TGTGCCAGTAGTATCCCTACAGGGACTGAAGCTTTCTTT.

V is TRBV4-1 and J is TRBJ1-1; TRBD1 might be the D (5 bases). Germline CDR1 reads MGHRA; CDR2 reads YSYEKL. Trimming cost V 1 base and J 0 bases, with 18 bases left between them. The CDR3 covers 18 residues. The CDR3 coding sequence is TGCGCCAGCAGCCAAGGTCGCCAGGGCTCGGTACTGAACACTGAAGCTTTCTTT. The encoded protein is CASSQGRQGSVLNTEAFF.

The chain employs TRBV28 and TRBJ2-2; no reliable D call. The CDR3 totals 15 residues. Trimming cost V 3 bases and J 2 bases, with 10 bases left between them. Germline values: CDR1 MDHEN, CDR2 SYDVKM. The CDR3 sequence is CASSFGGSNTGELFF. CDR3 sequence (DNA): TGTGCCAGCAGTTTCGGTGGGTCAAACACCGGGGAGCTGTTTTTT.

The chain uses TRBV6-5 and TRBJ1-5, with D possibly matching TRBD1 (5 bases). The CDR3 sequence is 15 residues long. Germline V gives CDR1 MNHEY, CDR2 SVGAGI. Trimming left V 5 bases short and J 3 bases short, with 14 bases between. The CDR3 loop is CASSTGTAFNQPQHF. CDR3 nucleotides: TGTGCCAGCAGTACCGGGACGGCGTTCAATCAGCCCCAGCATTTT.

The CDR3 region has the DNA TGTGCCAGCAGCTCTACAGGAGTCACAGATACGCAGTATTTT. It is translated as CASSSTGVTDTQYF. This chain links TRBV9 with TRBJ2-3, with a weak D call TRBD1 (5 bases). CDR1 is SGDLS and CDR2 is YYNGEE in the germline V gene. The CDR3 extends over 14 amino acids. V lost 4 bases and J 2 bases, leaving 11 bases between the germline ends.

J is TRBJ2-7 and V is TRBV5-8, with D tentatively TRBD2 (6 bases). The V gene lost 1 base and the J gene lost 6 bases, with 17 bases spanning the gap. Germline lookup yields CDR1 SGHTS and CDR2 YDEGEE. This CDR3 spans 15 amino acids. The CDR3 DNA follows: TGTGCCAGCAGCTTGTTCCTCGGAGGGGCCTCCGAGCAGTACTTC. As protein: CASSLFLGGASEQYF. The full variable domain, its missing parts supplied by reference TRBV5-8 and TRBJ2-7, is EAGVTQSPTHLIKTRGQQATLRCSPISGHTSVYWYQQALGLGLQFLLWYDEGEERNRGNFPPRFSGRQFPNYSSELNVNALELEDSALYLCASSLFLGGASEQYFGPGTRLTVT.

This clone has only one observation. The chain combines TRBV6-6 with TRBJ2-7; 10 bases are a match to TRBD2. Germline V gene lookup returns CDR1 MNHNY and CDR2 SVGAGI (reference sequence). CDR3 length: 14 amino acids. V was clipped by 5 bases and J by 5 bases; unmatched bases: 6. CDR3 nucleotide sequence: TGTGCCAGCAGTAGCGGGAGGGCCGGCCACGAGCAGTACTTC. Its translation: CASSSGRAGHEQYF.

The chain has TRBV10-3 and TRBJ2-2; tentative D call: TRBD1 (5 bases). The V end lost 8 bases, the J end lost 7 bases, and 17 bases lay between the germline ends. This CDR3 region has 14 residues. The V gene's germline CDR1 is ENHRY and CDR2 SYGVKD. CDR3 bases: TGTGCCATCCGTCCGACAGTGAAGAACGGGGAGCTGTTTTTT. It yields the protein CAIRPTVKNGELFF.

J is TRBJ1-2 and V is TRBV7-2, with a weak D call TRBD1 (5 bases). Trimming left V 3 bases short and J 6 bases short, with 11 bases between. CDR1 and CDR2 from the germline V gene are SGHTA and FQGNSA. This CDR3 region has 13 residues. The CDR3: CASSFRSRDGYTF. DNA for the CDR3: TGTGCCAGCAGCTTTCGGTCCAGGGATGGCTACACCTTC.